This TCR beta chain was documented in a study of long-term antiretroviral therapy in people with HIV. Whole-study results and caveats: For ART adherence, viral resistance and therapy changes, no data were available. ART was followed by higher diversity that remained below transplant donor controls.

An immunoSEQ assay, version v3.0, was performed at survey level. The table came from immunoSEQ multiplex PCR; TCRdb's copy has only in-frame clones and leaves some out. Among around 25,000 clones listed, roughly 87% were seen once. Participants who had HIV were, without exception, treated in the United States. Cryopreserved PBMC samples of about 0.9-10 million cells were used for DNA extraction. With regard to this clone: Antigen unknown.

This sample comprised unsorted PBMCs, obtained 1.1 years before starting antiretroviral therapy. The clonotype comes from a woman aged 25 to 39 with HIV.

DNA for the CDR3: TGCGCCAGCAGCCAAAGGGAGGGAGGGATAACCGGGGAGCTGTTTTTT. Residues: CASSQREGGITGELFF. The rearrangement joins TRBV4-1 to TRBJ2-2, with TRBD2 matching 7 bases. V trimming: 2 bases; J trimming: 5 bases; junction bases outside the gene matches: 8. The CDR3 has 16 amino acids. Germline V lookup: CDR1 MGHRA, CDR2 YSYEKL.